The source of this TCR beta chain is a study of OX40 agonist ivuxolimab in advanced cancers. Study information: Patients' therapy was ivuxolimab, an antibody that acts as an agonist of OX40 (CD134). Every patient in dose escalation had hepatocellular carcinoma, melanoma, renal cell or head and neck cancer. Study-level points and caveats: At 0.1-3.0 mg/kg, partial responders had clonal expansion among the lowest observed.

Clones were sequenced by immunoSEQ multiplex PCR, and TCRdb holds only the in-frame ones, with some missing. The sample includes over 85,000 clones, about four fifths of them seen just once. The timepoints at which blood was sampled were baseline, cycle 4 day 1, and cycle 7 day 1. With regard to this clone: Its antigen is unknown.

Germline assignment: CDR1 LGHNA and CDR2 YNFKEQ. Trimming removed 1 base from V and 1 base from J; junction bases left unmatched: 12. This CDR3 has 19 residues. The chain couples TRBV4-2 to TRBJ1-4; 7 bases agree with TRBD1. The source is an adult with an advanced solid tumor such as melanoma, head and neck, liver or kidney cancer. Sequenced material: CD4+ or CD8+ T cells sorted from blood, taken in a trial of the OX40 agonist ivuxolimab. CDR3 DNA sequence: TGTGCCAGCAGCCAAGCACCGACAGGGCCATTGAGAACTAATGAAAAACTGTTTTTT. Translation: CASSQAPTGPLRTNEKLFF.